This T cell receptor beta chain derives from a study of cytomegalovirus exposure and HLA in healthy donors. Study-wide background: The same platform used for the roughly 610 first-cohort repertoires was also used for the 130 or so validation repertoires, as a later analysis reported. General observations from the study: TCR beta chains numbering more than 150 were designated cytomegalovirus-associated. Clusters of TCRs from the first cohort tended to co-occur in the 120 validation repertoires (as a later analysis found).

V was clipped by 3 bases and J by 6 bases; unmatched bases: 8. Germline V gene lookup returns CDR1 MDHEN and CDR2 SYDVKM. This CDR3 is built from 15 residues. The table came from immunoSEQ multiplex PCR; TCRdb's copy has only in-frame clones and leaves some out. The sample lists under 200,000 clones, about 89% occurring once. On this clone itself: Antigen specificity is unknown.

The donors were in the roughly 110-subject validation cohort; that cohort was separate from the roughly 700-subject first cohort. The sequencing input was PBMCs. V is TRBV28 and J is TRBJ1-2; 9 bases map to TRBD1. The clonotype originates from a woman between 18 and 29 years old in good health and CMV-seropositive. The CDR3 bases are TGTGCCAGCAGTTTTTTCCCGGGACAGGGACATGGCTACACCTTC. Translation gives CASSFFPGQGHGYTF.